The T cell receptor beta chain under discussion was sequenced for a study of identical twins. TCRdb redid the calling of the 5' RACE reads with MiXCR, one entry per CDR3 protein. The sample records approximately 620,000 distinct CDR3 sequences, approximately 9% being singletons. Study-level results: Possibly, invariant MAIT and iNKT cells partly confounded zero-insertion analyses. There was more out-of-frame TCR alpha sharing in monozygotic twins than models estimated.

This clonotype was observed a handful of times. Its antigen remains unidentified. Healthy Caucasians, and only they, were the donors. The germline V gene encodes CDR1 DFQATT and CDR2 SNEGSKA (reference sequence). Trimming left V 4 bases short and J 0 bases short, with 7 bases between. The CDR3 length is 13 residues. The same data also went into a second study, on yellow fever vaccine responses in identical twins. That publication notes: Each twin's T cell response to the vaccine was reported to look partly convergent and partly personalized.

Sequencing was done on a sample of PBMCs. The chain carries TRBV20-1 and TRBJ2-1; D remains ambiguous. This sequence originates from a woman aged 18-29 years in good health. CDR3 amino acids: CSAIFSSYNEQFF. DNA of the CDR3: TGCAGTGCTATCTTCAGCTCCTACAATGAGCAGTTCTTC.